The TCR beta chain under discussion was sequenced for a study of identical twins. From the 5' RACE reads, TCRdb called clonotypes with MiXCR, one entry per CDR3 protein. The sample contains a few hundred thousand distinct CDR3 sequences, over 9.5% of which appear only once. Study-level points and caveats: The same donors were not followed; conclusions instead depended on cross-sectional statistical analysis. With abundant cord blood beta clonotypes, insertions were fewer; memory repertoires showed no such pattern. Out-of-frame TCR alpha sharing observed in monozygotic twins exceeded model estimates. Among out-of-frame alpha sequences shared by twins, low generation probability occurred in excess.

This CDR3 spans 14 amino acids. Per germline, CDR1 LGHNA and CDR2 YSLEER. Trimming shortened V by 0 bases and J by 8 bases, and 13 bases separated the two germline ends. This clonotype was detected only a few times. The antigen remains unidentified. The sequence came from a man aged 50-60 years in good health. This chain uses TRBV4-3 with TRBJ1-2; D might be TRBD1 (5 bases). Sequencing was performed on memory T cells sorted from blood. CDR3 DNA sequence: TGCGCCAGCAGCCAAGAGGCAGGGCGGGTCGGCTACACCTTC. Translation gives CASSQEAGRVGYTF.